A selection of T cell receptor beta chains follows, all from one sample in a study of T-cell memory formation after mild COVID-19. Via MiXCR, TCRdb re-called the 5' RACE reads, giving one row per CDR3 protein. The sample yields around 450,000 distinct CDR3 sequences, 20% to 25% seen once. Material for sequencing was PBMCs or a T cell subset sorted from them (not recorded which). Every receptor here comes from an adult woman who had mild COVID-19 (a few samples of this study predate the infection). Cell type and time point are not known. The CDR3 runs from the conserved cysteine through the conserved F or W. A D gene is named only where the DNA matches it firmly. The size of a clone is reported for some rows only, either as once, few or many, or as a class for expanded clones.

cdr3_nt	cdr3_aa	clone_size	d_call	v_call	j_call
TGCGCCAGCAGAGCTAGCCGCTCTGGGGCCAACGTCCTGACTTTC	CASRASRSGANVLTF	-	-	TRBV5-1	TRBJ2-6
TGTGCCAGCAGCCAGGATGACAGGGGCAATCAGCCCCAGCATTTT	CASSQDDRGNQPQHF	few	TRBD1	TRBV4-2	TRBJ1-5
TGTGCCAGCAGTTATCAGAGGGGTAGAACAGATACGCAGTATTTT	CASSYQRGRTDTQYF	-	-	TRBV6-5	TRBJ2-3
TGCAGTGCTACCATGGCTCGCCAGTACTTC	CSATMARQYF	-	-	TRBV20-1	TRBJ2-5
TGTGCCACCAGCAGAGGACAGGGATGGAGGTATATTGCAACTAATGAAAAACTGTTTTTT	CATSRGQGWRYIATNEKLFF	few	TRBD1	TRBV15	TRBJ1-4
TGTGCCAGCAGCTGGGCGACAGGGGGAATCGACGAGCAGTACTTC	CASSWATGGIDEQYF	-	TRBD1	TRBV5-5	TRBJ2-7
TGTGCCAGCAGTTATGGGCAGGGGGGAGAGACCCAGTACTTC	CASSYGQGGETQYF	few	-	TRBV6-6	TRBJ2-5
TGTGCCAGCAGTTCCACCACTGAAGCTTTCTTT	CASSSTTEAFF	-	-	TRBV12-3/TRBV12-4	TRBJ1-1
TGTGCCAGCAGCTTAAGGGGGAGTGAGGAAGCTTTCTTT	CASSLRGSEEAFF	-	-	TRBV7-9	TRBJ1-1
TGTGCCAGCAGCCCCAGGGGGGCGGGCGGGGAGCTGTTTTTT	CASSPRGAGGELFF	few	-	TRBV9	TRBJ2-2
TGTGCCAGCAGCCCGTGGGACAGGGATAATTCACCCCTCCACTTT	CASSPWDRDNSPLHF	many	TRBD1	TRBV5-6	TRBJ1-6
TGTGCCAGCAGCTCGACGAAAGGGGGGGGCACAGATACGCAGTATTTT	CASSSTKGGGTDTQYF	few	-	TRBV7-9	TRBJ2-3
TGCGCCAGCAGCGGGACCCTATGGGAGACCCAGTACTTC	CASSGTLWETQYF	few	-	TRBV5-1	TRBJ2-5
TGTGCCAGCAGCTTCTCCGGACCCGTAAGGGGCTACACCTTC	CASSFSGPVRGYTF	-	-	TRBV7-2	TRBJ1-2
TGTGCCAGCAGCCTCGGTAGTAGCGGGGTCGATGAGCAGTTCTTC	CASSLGSSGVDEQFF	-	TRBD2	TRBV7-6	TRBJ2-1
TGCAGTGCTCCCCGGACTAGCGGGAGTGGAGAGACCCAGTACTTC	CSAPRTSGSGETQYF	many	TRBD2	TRBV20-1	TRBJ2-5
TGCAGTGCCACGACTAGCGCGATCTACAATGAGCAGTTCTTC	CSATTSAIYNEQFF	few	TRBD2	TRBV20-1	TRBJ2-1
TGTGCCAGCAGCGCCGTTTCAGATACGCAGTATTTT	CASSAVSDTQYF	many	-	TRBV9	TRBJ2-3
TGTGCCACCAGTGATCCAAGCGGGAGTACTCACGAGCAGTACTTC	CATSDPSGSTHEQYF	-	TRBD2	TRBV24-1	TRBJ2-7
TGTGCCAGCAGCCAAGATCGGGGATTTCTGCGGGAGCAGTACTTC	CASSQDRGFLREQYF	-	-	TRBV4-2	TRBJ2-7
TGTGCCAGCAGCTTATATCCAGGGGGCCTAGCAGAGACCCAGTACTTC	CASSLYPGGLAETQYF	-	TRBD1	TRBV7-9	TRBJ2-5
TGTGCCAGCAGCCAGGATGGGGCGCGGAACACTGAAGCTTTCTTT	CASSQDGARNTEAFF	-	-	TRBV14	TRBJ1-1
TGTGCCAGCAGCCCCACGGGACAGGGGAACTATGGCTACACCTTC	CASSPTGQGNYGYTF	few	TRBD1	TRBV7-6	TRBJ1-2
TGTGCCAGTAGTATTTATGGTCAGCCCCAGCATTTT	CASSIYGQPQHF	-	-	TRBV19	TRBJ1-5
TGTGCCAGCAGCCAAGGTTTAGAGAACACTGAAGCTTTCTTT	CASSQGLENTEAFF	few	-	TRBV3-1	TRBJ1-1
TGTGCCAGCTCACCACCGGACAGGGTAATCTCTGGGGCCAACGTCCTGACTTTC	CASSPPDRVISGANVLTF	-	TRBD1	TRBV18	TRBJ2-6
TGTGCCACCAGTGATTTTACCAGCAAAGAGCAGTTCTTC	CATSDFTSKEQFF	-	-	TRBV24-1	TRBJ2-1
TGTGCCTGGTTAGCGGGAGCCACCGGGGAGCTGTTTTTT	CAWLAGATGELFF	-	TRBD2	TRBV30	TRBJ2-2
TGTGCCAGCAGAGACCACGGGGAGTCACCCCTCCACTTT	CASRDHGESPLHF	-	-	TRBV2	TRBJ1-6
TGTGCCAGTAACGAGAGAAACAATGAGCAGTTCTTC	CASNERNNEQFF	-	-	TRBV19	TRBJ2-1
TGTGCCAGCAGCCAGCGGGTTCTCACAGATACGCAGTATTTT	CASSQRVLTDTQYF	few	-	TRBV6-2/TRBV6-3	TRBJ2-3
TGTGCCACCCGCCTCTCCCGCGGAGCGGTAGCCAAAAACATTCAGTACTTC	CATRLSRGAVAKNIQYF	-	-	TRBV6-6	TRBJ2-4
TGTGCCAGCCTTGAGGGACAGGGGTACACAGATACGCAGTATTTT	CASLEGQGYTDTQYF	-	TRBD1	TRBV12-3/TRBV12-4	TRBJ2-3
TGTGCCAGCAGCTTAGACTTAGCGGGAGGGCTCGAGCAGTACTTC	CASSLDLAGGLEQYF	few	TRBD2	TRBV7-2	TRBJ2-7
TGTGCCATCAGTGAGCGTAGTAGCGGGGGGAAATCAGATACGCAGTATTTT	CAISERSSGGKSDTQYF	few	TRBD2	TRBV10-3	TRBJ2-3
TGTGCCAGCAGTTTCCTGTGGACTAGCGGGAGGCACGAGCAGTACTTC	CASSFLWTSGRHEQYF	-	TRBD2	TRBV12-3/TRBV12-4	TRBJ2-7
TGTGCCACCAGTGATTTGGCGGGGAACGAGCAGTACTTC	CATSDLAGNEQYF	-	-	TRBV24-1	TRBJ2-7
TGTGCCAGCAGCTTAATTGGGCTAGGCTACAATGAGAAGTTCTTC	CASSLIGLGYNEKFF	-	-	TRBV7-3	TRBJ2-1
TGTGCCAGCAGCGTAGTTGGCGGGGGGGCCGATGAGCAGTTCTTC	CASSVVGGGADEQFF	few	TRBD2	TRBV9	TRBJ2-1
TGTGCCAGCAGCTTGGTTTTTGGAGAGCACATTCAGTACTTC	CASSLVFGEHIQYF	-	-	TRBV5-5	TRBJ2-4
TGTGCCAGCAGTTGGACTAGCGGGGGCACAGATACGCAGTATTTT	CASSWTSGGTDTQYF	-	TRBD2	TRBV6-6	TRBJ2-3
TGTGCCAGCAGCGTTAGGGAGGGCGCTCTCAATGAGCAGTTCTTC	CASSVREGALNEQFF	-	TRBD2	TRBV7-2	TRBJ2-1
TGCGCCAGCAGCTTTGGGCGGGGGGACCCTTATTTAGAGCAGTTCTTC	CASSFGRGDPYLEQFF	many	TRBD2	TRBV5-1	TRBJ2-1
TGTGCCATCAACGGACAGGGGTCCTACGAGCAGTACTTC	CAINGQGSYEQYF	-	TRBD1	TRBV10-3	TRBJ2-7
TGTGCCAGCAGCAGCCGGGACAGGGCCTACAATGAGCAGTTCTTC	CASSSRDRAYNEQFF	-	TRBD1	TRBV5-4	TRBJ2-1
TGCGCCAGCAGCTTGGCCGGGACAGGGGGAAAACTGTTTTTT	CASSLAGTGGKLFF	-	TRBD1	TRBV5-1	TRBJ1-4
TGCAGTGCTAACCCCCAGGGCTACGAGCAGTACTTC	CSANPQGYEQYF	-	-	TRBV20-1	TRBJ2-7
TGTGCCAGCAGTTTGGGGGTGGCACGGACTAGCGGCTACGAGCAGTACTTC	CASSLGVARTSGYEQYF	-	TRBD2	TRBV27	TRBJ2-7
TGTGCCAGCAGCTTAGAAATCCCCGGGACAGGGGTCACTGAAGCTTTCTTT	CASSLEIPGTGVTEAFF	-	TRBD1	TRBV7-6	TRBJ1-1
TGTGCCAGCAGCGTAAGCGGGGGGACCACAGATACGCAGTATTTT	CASSVSGGTTDTQYF	-	TRBD2	TRBV9	TRBJ2-3
TGCGCCAGCAGCTTTGGGCTAGCGGGAGGGATCCAAGAGACCCAGTACTTC	CASSFGLAGGIQETQYF	-	TRBD2	TRBV5-1	TRBJ2-5
TGTGCCAGCACCGGGACAGTCGGAGAGACCCAGTACTTC	CASTGTVGETQYF	few	TRBD1	TRBV7-2	TRBJ2-5
TGCAGTGCTAGTCATCGGACAGGGCCAAATAATTCACCCCTCCACTTT	CSASHRTGPNNSPLHF	-	TRBD1	TRBV20-1	TRBJ1-6
TGTGCCAGCAGTCGGGACAGAGAGCAGTTCTTC	CASSRDREQFF	-	TRBD1	TRBV12-3/TRBV12-4	TRBJ2-1
TGTGCCAGCAGCTTCCTCGACAGGGTGTCGGGCGAGCAGTACTTC	CASSFLDRVSGEQYF	many	TRBD1	TRBV5-6	TRBJ2-7
TGTGCCAGCAGACAGTCCTACAATGAGCAGTTCTTC	CASRQSYNEQFF	few	-	TRBV6-5	TRBJ2-1
TGTGCCAGCAGTTACCCTCCCGGGACAGGGTACGAGCAGTACTTC	CASSYPPGTGYEQYF	few	TRBD1	TRBV6-6	TRBJ2-7